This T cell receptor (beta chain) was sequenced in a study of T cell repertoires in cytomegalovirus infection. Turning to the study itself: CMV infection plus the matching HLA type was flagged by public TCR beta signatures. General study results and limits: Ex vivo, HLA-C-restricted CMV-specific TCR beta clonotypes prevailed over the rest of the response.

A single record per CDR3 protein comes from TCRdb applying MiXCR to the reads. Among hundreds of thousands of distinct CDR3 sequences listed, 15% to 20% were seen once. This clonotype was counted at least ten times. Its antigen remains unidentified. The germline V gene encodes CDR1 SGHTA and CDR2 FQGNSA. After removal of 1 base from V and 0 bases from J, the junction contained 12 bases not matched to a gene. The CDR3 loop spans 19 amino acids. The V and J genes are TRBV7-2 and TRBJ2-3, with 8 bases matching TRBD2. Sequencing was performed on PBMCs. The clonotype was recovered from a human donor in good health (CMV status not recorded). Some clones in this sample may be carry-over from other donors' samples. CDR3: CASSLGSSGVITSTDTQYF. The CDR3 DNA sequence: TGTGCCAGCAGCTTAGGGAGTAGCGGGGTGATAACTAGCACAGATACGCAGTATTTT.